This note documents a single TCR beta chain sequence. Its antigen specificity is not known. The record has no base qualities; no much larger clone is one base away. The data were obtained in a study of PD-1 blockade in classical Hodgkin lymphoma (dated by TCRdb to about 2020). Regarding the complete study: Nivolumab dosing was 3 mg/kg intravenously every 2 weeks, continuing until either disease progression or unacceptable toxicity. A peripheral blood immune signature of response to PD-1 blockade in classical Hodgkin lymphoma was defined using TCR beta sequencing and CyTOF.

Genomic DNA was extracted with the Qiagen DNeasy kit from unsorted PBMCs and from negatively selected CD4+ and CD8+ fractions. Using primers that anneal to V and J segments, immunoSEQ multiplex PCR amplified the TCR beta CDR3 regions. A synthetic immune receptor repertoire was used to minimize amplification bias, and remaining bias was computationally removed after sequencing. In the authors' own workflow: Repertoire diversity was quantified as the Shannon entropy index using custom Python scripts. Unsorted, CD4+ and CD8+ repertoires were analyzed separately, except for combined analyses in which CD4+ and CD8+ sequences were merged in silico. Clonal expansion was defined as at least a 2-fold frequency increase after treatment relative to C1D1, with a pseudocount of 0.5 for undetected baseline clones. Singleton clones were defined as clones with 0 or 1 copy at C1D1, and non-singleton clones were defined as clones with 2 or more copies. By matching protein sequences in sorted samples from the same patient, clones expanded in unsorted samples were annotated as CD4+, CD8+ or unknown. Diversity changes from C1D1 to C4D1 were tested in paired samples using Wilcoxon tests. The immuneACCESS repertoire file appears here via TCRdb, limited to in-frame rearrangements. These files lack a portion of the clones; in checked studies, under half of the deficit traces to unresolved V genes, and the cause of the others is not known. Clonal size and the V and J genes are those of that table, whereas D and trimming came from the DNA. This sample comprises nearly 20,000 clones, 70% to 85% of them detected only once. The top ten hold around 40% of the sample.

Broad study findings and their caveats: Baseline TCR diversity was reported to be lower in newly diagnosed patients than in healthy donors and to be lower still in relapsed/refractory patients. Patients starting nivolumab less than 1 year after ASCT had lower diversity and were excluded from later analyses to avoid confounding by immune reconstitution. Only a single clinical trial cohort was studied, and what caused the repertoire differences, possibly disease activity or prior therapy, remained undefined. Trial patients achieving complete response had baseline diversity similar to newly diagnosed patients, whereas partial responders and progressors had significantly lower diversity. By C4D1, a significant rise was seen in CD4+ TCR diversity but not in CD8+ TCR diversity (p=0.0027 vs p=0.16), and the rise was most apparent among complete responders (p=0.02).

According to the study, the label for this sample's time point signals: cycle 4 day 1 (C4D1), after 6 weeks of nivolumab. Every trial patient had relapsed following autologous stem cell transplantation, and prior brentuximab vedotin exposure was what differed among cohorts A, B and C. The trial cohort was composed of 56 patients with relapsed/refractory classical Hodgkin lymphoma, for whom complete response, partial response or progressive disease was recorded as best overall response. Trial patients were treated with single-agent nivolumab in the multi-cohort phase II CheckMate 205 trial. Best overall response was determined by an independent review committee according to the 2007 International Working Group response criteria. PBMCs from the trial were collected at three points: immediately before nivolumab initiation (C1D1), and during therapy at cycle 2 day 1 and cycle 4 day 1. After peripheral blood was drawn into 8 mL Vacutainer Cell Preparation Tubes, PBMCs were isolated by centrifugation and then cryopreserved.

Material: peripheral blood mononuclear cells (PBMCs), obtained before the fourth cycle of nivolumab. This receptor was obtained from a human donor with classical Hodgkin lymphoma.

The nucleotides read TGCAGCGCATTGACAGAGAGCTCCTACGAGCAGTACTTC. Protein translation: CSALTESSYEQYF. Rearrangement joined TRBV29-1 to TRBJ2-7; the D gene is perhaps TRBD1, from 5 matching bases. There are 13 amino acids in the CDR3, from cysteine to phenylalanine inclusive. Left in the record is the CDR3 DNA by itself, 39 bases read in frame from the first base. For CDR1 and CDR2, the germline V gene lists SQVTM and ANQGSEA. V drops 7 bases and J drops 0 bases, leaving 13 bases in between.